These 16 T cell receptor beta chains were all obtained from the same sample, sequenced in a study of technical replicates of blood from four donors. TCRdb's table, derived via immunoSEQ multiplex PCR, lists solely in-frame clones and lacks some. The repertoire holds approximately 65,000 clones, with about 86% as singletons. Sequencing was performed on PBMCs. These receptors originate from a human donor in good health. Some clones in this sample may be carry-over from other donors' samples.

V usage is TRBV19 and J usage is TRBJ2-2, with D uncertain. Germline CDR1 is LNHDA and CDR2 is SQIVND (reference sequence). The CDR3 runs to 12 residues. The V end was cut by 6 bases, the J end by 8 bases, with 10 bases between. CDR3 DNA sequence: TGTGCCAGTAGGAGAGAAAGTGGGGAGCTGTTTTTT. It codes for CASRRESGELFF.

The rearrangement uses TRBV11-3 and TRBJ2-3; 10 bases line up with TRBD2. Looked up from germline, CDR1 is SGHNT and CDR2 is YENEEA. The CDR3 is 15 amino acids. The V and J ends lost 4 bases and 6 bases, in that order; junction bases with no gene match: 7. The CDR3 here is CASSSSGGRGDTQYF. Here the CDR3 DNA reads TGTGCCAGCAGCTCTAGCGGGGGAAGGGGCGATACGCAGTATTTT. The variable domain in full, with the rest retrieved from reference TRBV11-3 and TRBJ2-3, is EAGVVQSPRYKIIEKKQPVAFWCNPISGHNTLYWYLQNLGQGPELLIRYENEEAVDDSQLPKDRFSAERLKGVDSTLKIQPAELGDSAVYLCASSSSGGRGDTQYFGPGTRLTVL.

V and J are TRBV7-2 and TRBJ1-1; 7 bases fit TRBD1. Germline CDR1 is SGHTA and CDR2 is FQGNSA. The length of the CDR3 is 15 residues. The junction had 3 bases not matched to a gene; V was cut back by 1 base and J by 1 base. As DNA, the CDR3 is TGTGCCAGCAGCTTAGAACCAGGGGGGAACACTGAAGCTTTCTTT. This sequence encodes CASSLEPGGNTEAFF.

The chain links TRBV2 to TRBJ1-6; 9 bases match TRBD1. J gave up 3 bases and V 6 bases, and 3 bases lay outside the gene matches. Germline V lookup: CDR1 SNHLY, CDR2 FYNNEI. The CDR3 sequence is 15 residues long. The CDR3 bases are TGTGCCAGCAGCGAGGACAGGGGCTATAATTCACCCCTCCACTTT. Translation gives CASSEDRGYNSPLHF.

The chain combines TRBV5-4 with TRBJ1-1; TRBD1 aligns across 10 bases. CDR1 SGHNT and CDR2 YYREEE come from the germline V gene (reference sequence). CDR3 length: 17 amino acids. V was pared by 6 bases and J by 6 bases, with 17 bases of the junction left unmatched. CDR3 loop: CASNPGTGVGQGSEAFF. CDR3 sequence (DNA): TGTGCCAGCAACCCGGGGACAGGGGTCGGGCAGGGTTCTGAAGCTTTCTTT.

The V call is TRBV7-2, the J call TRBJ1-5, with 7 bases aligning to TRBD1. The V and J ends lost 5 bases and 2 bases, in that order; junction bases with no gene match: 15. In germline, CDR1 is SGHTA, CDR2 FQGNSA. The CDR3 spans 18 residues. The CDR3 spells CASSGPLRAGGGNQPQHF. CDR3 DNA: TGTGCCAGCAGCGGGCCTCTTCGGGCAGGGGGTGGCAATCAGCCCCAGCATTTT.

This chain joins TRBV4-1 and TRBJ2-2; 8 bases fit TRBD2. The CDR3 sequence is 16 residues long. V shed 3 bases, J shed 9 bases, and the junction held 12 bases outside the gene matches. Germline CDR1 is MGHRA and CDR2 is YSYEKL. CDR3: CASSQEPGLVGRELFF. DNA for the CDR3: TGCGCCAGCAGCCAGGAGCCGGGACTAGTGGGCAGGGAGCTGTTTTTT.

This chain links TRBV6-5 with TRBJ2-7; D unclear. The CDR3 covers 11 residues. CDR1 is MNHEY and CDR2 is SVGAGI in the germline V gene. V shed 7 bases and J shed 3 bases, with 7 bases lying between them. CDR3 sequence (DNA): TGTGCCAGCAACTTCGGCTACGAGCAGTACTTC. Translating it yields CASNFGYEQYF.

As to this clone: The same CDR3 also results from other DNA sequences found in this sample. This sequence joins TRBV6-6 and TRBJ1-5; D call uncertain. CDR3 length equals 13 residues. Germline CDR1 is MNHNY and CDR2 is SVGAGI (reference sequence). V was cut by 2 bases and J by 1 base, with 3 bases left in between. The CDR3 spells CASSYGSNQPQHF. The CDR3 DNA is TGTGCCAGCAGTTACGGCAGCAATCAGCCCCAGCATTTT.

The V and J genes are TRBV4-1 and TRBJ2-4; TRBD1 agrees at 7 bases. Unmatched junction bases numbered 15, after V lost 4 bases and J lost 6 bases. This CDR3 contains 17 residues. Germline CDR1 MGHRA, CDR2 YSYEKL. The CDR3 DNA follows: TGCGCCAGCAGCCTTCAACGACAGGGCGAAAGGGGAAACATTCAGTACTTC. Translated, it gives CASSLQRQGERGNIQYF.

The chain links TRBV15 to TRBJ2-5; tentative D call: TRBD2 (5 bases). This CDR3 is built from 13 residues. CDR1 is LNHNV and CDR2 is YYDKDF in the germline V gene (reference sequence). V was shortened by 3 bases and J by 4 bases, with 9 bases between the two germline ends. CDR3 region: CATSSRGGETQYF. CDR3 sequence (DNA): TGTGCCACCAGCAGCCGAGGAGGAGAGACCCAGTACTTC. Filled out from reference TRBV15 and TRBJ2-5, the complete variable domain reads DAMVIQNPRYQVTQFGKPVTLSCSQTLNHNVMYWYQQKSSQAPKLLFHYYDKDFNNEADTPDNFQSRRPNTSFCFLDIRSPGLGDTAMYLCATSSRGGETQYFGPGTRLLVL.

The CDR3 reads CASAGLRRGYGYTF. DNA of the CDR3: TGTGCCAGTGCCGGGCTAAGAAGGGGGTATGGCTACACCTTC. This chain links TRBV27 with TRBJ1-2, with D possibly being TRBD1 (6 bases). In germline, CDR1 is MNHEY, CDR2 SMNVEV (reference sequence). The CDR3 length is 14 residues. Trimming removed 9 bases at V and 5 bases at J, with 19 bases between.

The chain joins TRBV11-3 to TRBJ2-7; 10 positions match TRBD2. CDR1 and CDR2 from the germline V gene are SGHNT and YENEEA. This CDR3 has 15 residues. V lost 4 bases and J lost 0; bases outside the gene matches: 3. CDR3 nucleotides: TGTGCCAGCAGCTCAGGACTAGCGGCCTCCTACGAGCAGTACTTC. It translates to CASSSGLAASYEQYF.

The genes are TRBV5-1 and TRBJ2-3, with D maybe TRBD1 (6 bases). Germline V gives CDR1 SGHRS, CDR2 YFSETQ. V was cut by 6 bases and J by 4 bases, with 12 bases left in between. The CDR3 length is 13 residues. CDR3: CASTADSSDTQYF. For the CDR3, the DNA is TGCGCCAGCACCGCGGACAGTTCAGATACGCAGTATTTT.

The DNA of the CDR3 is TGTGCCAGCAGCCAAGCGTTGGGACATCGACGCAATGAGCAGTTCTTC. Its translation is CASSQALGHRRNEQFF. The genes are TRBV14 and TRBJ2-1; a weak D match, TRBD1 (6 bases). V was pared by 1 base and J by 6 bases, with 16 bases between. Germline lookup yields CDR1 SGHDN and CDR2 FVKESK. The CDR3 totals 16 residues. The full variable domain, rest sourced from reference TRBV14 and TRBJ2-1, is EAGVTQFPSHSVIEKGQTVTLRCDPISGHDNLYWYRRVMGKEIKFLLHFVKESKQDESGMPNNRFLAERTGGTYSTLKVQPAELEDSGVYFCASSQALGHRRNEQFFGPGTRLTVL.

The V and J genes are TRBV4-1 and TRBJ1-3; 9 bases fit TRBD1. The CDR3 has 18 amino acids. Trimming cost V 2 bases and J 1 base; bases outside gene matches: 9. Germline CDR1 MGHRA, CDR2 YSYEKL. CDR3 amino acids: CASSQRDRVIGSGNTIYF. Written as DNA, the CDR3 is TGCGCCAGCAGCCAAAGGGACAGGGTAATCGGTTCTGGAAACACCATATATTTT.